What follows is one T cell receptor beta chain and its context. The sample holds many counts of this clonotype. Its antigen specificity is not known. One base away there is no much larger clone; base qualities are not given. For unsorted PBMC libraries, 2 million PBMCs were used after storage in RNAlater at -80 degrees C until RNA extraction. Multiple sclerosis patients were enrolled in a US clinical protocol under which disease progression was evaluated by magnetic resonance imaging. PBMCs were separated from peripheral blood using Ficoll-Hypaque density gradient centrifugation and then cryopreserved in liquid nitrogen. The sample comes from a study of neurological immune-mediated disorders (dated 2019 in TCRdb). Study-level background: Among the approximately 35 multiple sclerosis patients, relapsing-remitting MS accounted for around 30 and secondary progressive MS accounted for 3. The study compared peripheral blood TCR-beta repertoires of HTLV-I-associated myelopathy (HAM/TSP) patients, multiple sclerosis patients and healthy controls using UMI-based sequencing. Longitudinal samples, technical triplicates and paired sorted CD4+ and CD8+ T-cell subsets, alongside PBMC samples, were included among the approximately 98 TCR-beta libraries. Of the roughly 71 subjects in the cohort, approximately 15 were HAM/TSP patients, about 34 were multiple sclerosis patients, and about 20 were healthy controls. Broad study findings and their caveats: Phylogenetic analysis grouped repertoires from 18 of 34 MS patients into a cluster of related CDR3 sequences, suggesting a possible repertoire-level signature. TCR clonal expansion was highest in HAM/TSP patients and lowest in MS patients, with MS patients falling below even healthy controls. No identical CDR3 amino acid sequences were found to be shared among expanded clones across subjects, suggesting that TCR-beta repertoires were private in all groups. No association of the MS cluster with clinical or MRI features was observed, and the need for larger cohorts was stated by the authors.

Germline trimming: 5 bases from V, 7 bases from J; junction bases outside gene matches: 10. CDR1 and CDR2 (DFQATT, SNEGSKA) derive from the germline V gene (reference sequence). Counted from cysteine to phenylalanine, this CDR3 has 14 amino acids. Left in the record is the CDR3 DNA by itself, 42 bases read in frame from the first base. cDNA synthesis used template-switch 5'RACE with a primer carrying a 10-nucleotide random unique molecular identifier tagging each TCR transcript. Every sequencing run covered 15-18 subjects and yielded more than 160 million TCR-beta sequences. The RNeasy kit was used for extraction of total RNA. The KAPA Real-time Library Amplification kit was used to amplify TCR-beta VDJ regions with primers targeting the TCR constant region and the 5'RACE anchor. A first PCR added sample indexes and Illumina adaptors, after which a second PCR increased the library yield. After purification with Ampure beads, the TCR product of roughly 650 bp was size-selected on a 2% E-gel SizeSelection system. Before pooling, library quality was checked on a Bioanalyzer, concentration was measured with Qubit, and libraries were quantified with the Kapa Library Quantification kit. Paired-end 2 x 150 bp sequencing of the libraries was performed on an Illumina HiSeq 2500. To increase sequence diversity, roughly 24-32% phiX was spiked into each library pool. Per the authors' processing: The quality-filtered reads were processed with the UMI-based MiGEC pipeline, whose error correction step removed more than 75% of the raw TCR sequences. IMGT germline references were used for alignment of VDJ genes, and clonotypes were defined by a unique CDR3 amino acid sequence together with V-J genes. Clonal expansion, Shannon diversity, and CDR3 relatedness (CalcPairwiseDistances, ClusterSamples) were evaluated with VDJtools, and phylogenetic trees were built with CLCbio workbench. Clones with at least 8 unique UMIs were defined as expanded, with this threshold being based on coefficient-of-variation modelling across technical triplicates. Using fastp at Q25 and MiXCR, TCRdb reprocessed the public reads and kept productive beta chains. One record per CDR3 amino acid sequence lists the most common genes and DNA. The V and J calls and clone size come from TCRdb's table, not from the authors' own analysis. The sample includes tens of thousands of distinct CDR3 sequences, with about 3% observed a single time. The ten largest make up 5.9% of the sample.

Sequenced input: PBMCs. This sequence was found in a man aged 40-50 years with multiple sclerosis. The V and J segments used are TRBV20-1 and TRBJ1-2, and 10 junction bases match TRBD1. For the CDR3, the sequence is CSAPTGGGWGGYTF. At the DNA level, the sequence is TGCAGTGCTCCGACAGGGGGCGGATGGGGTGGCTACACCTTC.